This T cell receptor beta chain emerged from a study of shared clonotypes between healthy human individuals. Germline V gene data show CDR1 as ENHRY and CDR2 as SYGVKD. V shed 4 bases, J shed 7 bases, and the junction held 4 bases outside the gene matches. This CDR3 region has 14 residues. With unsorted samples, genomic DNA was obtained from tens of millions of PBMCs. Unsorted PBMC DNA sequencing spanned ten immunoSEQ deep assay plates. Source study methods: With immunoSEQ giving junction-only sequences and no quality scores, filtering differed. The data were produced by immunoSEQ multiplex PCR, yet TCRdb's version contains in-frame clones alone and is incomplete. The V and J calls and clone size were taken over from that table, and D and trimming were inferred from the DNA. The repertoire has over 400,000 clones, about 72% of them found once; the top ten carry more than 10%.

The J gene is TRBJ2-2, the V gene TRBV10-3; 9 bases fit TRBD1. The sample was PBMCs. The receptor's source is a woman aged 40 to 49 in good health. Some clones in this sample may be carry-over from other donors' samples. The CDR3 sequence is CAISADRGFGELFF. DNA of the CDR3: TGTGCCATCAGTGCGGACAGGGGCTTCGGGGAGCTGTTTTTT.